The clone carrying this T cell receptor (beta chain) was found once. Trimming took off 2 bases at V and 2 bases at J, with 10 bases between the two ends. This CDR3 comprises 14 residues. CDR1 is SEHNR, CDR2 FQNEAQ, per germline (reference sequence). The data were obtained in a study of control samples from healthy donors and cancer patients. The table came from immunoSEQ multiplex PCR; TCRdb's copy has only in-frame clones and leaves some out. The sample carries 150,000 or so clones, approximately 94% recorded once. The TCR sequence derives from a man in his forties or fifties in good health. V is TRBV7-9 and J is TRBJ2-7, with no clear D. Material for sequencing was blood. The CDR3 sequence: CASSLSVRTYEQYF. The CDR3 DNA follows: TGTGCCAGCAGCTTAAGCGTACGAACCTACGAGCAGTACTTC.